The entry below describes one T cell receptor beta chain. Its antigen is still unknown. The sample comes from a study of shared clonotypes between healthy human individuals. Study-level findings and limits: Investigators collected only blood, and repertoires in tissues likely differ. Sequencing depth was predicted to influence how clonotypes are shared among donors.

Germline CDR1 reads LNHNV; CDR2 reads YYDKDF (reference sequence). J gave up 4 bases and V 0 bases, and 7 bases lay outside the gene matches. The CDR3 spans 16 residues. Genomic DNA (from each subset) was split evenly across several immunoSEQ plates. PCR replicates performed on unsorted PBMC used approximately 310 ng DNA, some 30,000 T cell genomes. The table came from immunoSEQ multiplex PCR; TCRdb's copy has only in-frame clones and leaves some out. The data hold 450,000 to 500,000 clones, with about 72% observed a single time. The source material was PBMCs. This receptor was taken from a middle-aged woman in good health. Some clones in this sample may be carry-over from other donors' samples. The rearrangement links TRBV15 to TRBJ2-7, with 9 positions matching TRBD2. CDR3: CATSRDLAGGVYEQYF. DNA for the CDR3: TGTGCCACCAGCAGAGATCTCGCGGGGGGGGTATACGAGCAGTACTTC.